This T cell receptor (beta chain) was found in a study of blood T cell repertoires in COVID-19. About the research overall: Samples of COVID-19 (acute and convalescent) were obtained from the United States, Italy and Spain.

Allocation to cohorts depended on clinical history reported by the participants. Original methodology: Scientists estimated how many nucleated cells there were by amplifying reference gene primers. Only in-frame clones appear in the TCRdb table, and some are missing; sequencing was by immunoSEQ multiplex PCR. That table gives V, J and clone size, and the DNA gave D and trimming. In the table there are 380,000 or so clones, more than 75% of which are singletons. This CDR3 has 12 residues. Trimming removed 2 bases from V and 7 bases from J, with 7 bases in between. CDR1 is KGHDR, CDR2 SFDVKD, per germline.

Sample: PBMCs or T cells enriched from blood (not recorded which). The rearrangement joins TRBV24-1 to TRBJ1-2, with D possibly TRBD1 on 6 matching bases. The TCR comes from a woman under 40 with acute COVID-19. The chain's CDR3 is CATSDSGVGYTF. Here the CDR3 DNA reads TGTGCCACCAGTGATTCAGGGGTTGGCTACACCTTC.